This TCR beta chain was captured by sequencing in a study of molecular identifiers for immune sequencing clone quantification. Study-level results: Over 99% of CMV-specific effector molecules, but under 1% of naive ones, were in clones above 20 copies. Should identical TCR molecules share a barcode, the sizes of highly expanded clones could be underestimated.

CD8+CD4-CCR7+CD45RA+ sorting gave the naive CD8 T cells. Germline CDR1 is SGHDT and CDR2 is YYEEEE. Trimming shortened V by 2 bases and J by 4 bases, and 24 bases separated the two germline ends. The CDR3 has 18 amino acids. Previously published methods and listed TCR primers were used for the bulk TCR libraries. TCRdb reprocessed the PCR reads with MiXCR, giving one entry per CDR3 protein. This sample has hundreds of thousands of distinct CDR3 sequences, with 25% found just once. This clonotype was picked up one time. Antigen specificity is unknown. Because it lacks the conserved phenylalanine or tryptophan at the end, this CDR3 is likely a read error.

Material: naive CD8+ T cells from blood, with Jurkat cell RNA spiked in. Subset indicated: FACS-sorted CD8+CD4-CCR7+CD45RA+ naive T cells. This TCR was recovered from a human donor in good health. Some libraries in this study had Jurkat cell RNA spiked in. V gene TRBV5-6 combines with J gene TRBJ2-5; D tentatively reads TRBD1 or TRBD2 (5 bases each). The chain's CDR3 is CASSLVGDAPGPVETQYY. The CDR3 nucleotides are TGTGCCAGCAGCTTAGTAGGGGACGCGCCTGGTCCCGTAGAGACCCAGTACTAC.